The clone carrying this TCR beta chain was seen at least ten times. One entry per CDR3 protein, called by TCRdb with MiXCR from the RT-PCR reads. The data show hundreds of thousands of distinct CDR3 sequences, 14% seen once. Germline lookup yields CDR1 DFQATT and CDR2 SNEGSKA (reference sequence). With 5 bases removed from V and 4 bases from J, the gap between germline ends came to 9 bases. The CDR3 has 12 residues. This TCR derives from a female donor in good health, serving as a healthy control. The chain is built from TRBV20-1 and TRBJ2-1, with D maybe TRBD1 (5 bases). The sequencing input was memory CD4+ T cells from blood. CDR3 region: CSASRQYNEQFF. The CDR3 region has the DNA TGCAGTGCTTCCCGACAGTACAATGAGCAGTTCTTC.